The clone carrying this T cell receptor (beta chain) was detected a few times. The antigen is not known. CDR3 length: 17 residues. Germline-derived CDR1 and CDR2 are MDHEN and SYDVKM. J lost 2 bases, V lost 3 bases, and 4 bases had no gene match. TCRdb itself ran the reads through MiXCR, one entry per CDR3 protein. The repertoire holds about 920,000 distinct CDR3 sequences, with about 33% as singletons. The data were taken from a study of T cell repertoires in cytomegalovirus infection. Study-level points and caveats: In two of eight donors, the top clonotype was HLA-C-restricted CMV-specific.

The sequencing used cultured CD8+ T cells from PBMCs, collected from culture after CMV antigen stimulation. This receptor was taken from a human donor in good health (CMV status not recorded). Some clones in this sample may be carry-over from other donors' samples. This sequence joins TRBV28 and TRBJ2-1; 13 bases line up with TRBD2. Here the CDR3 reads CASSFPTSGGTYNEQFF. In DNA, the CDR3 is TGTGCCAGCAGTTTTCCGACTAGCGGGGGGACCTACAATGAGCAGTTCTTC.